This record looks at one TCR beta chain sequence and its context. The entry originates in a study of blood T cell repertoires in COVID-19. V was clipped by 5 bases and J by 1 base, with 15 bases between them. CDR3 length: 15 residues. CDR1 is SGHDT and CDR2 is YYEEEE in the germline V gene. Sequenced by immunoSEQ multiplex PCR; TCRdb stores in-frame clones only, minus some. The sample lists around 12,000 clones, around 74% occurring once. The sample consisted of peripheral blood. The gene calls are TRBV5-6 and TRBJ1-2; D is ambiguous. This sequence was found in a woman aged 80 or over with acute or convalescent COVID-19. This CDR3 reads CASSPGFRVNYGYTF. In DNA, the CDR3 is TGTGCCAGCAGTCCCGGATTCCGGGTTAACTATGGCTACACCTTC. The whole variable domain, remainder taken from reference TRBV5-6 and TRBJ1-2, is DAGVTQSPTHLIKTRGQQVTLRCSPKSGHDTVSWYQQALGQGPQFIFQYYEEEERQRGNFPDRFSGHQFPNYSSELNVNALLLGDSALYLCASSPGFRVNYGYTFGSGTRLTVV.